Given below is one T cell receptor (beta chain) in context. No cognate antigen has been identified for it. The sample holds no much larger clone one base away, and base qualities are not on file. Ficoll-Paque density gradient centrifugation was used to isolate PBMCs. The CDR3 contains 19 residues, cysteine and phenylalanine counted. Only the CDR3 DNA is retained, 57 bases long and in frame from the first base. Ends trimmed: V by 5 bases, J by 2 bases; bases unmatched to a gene: 12. CDR1 and CDR2, per the germline V gene, are SGHDT and YYEEEE. The sequencer listed for this sample is Illumina NovaSeq 6000. cDNA libraries for TCRalpha and TCRbeta were prepared by 5'RACE using constant-segment primers, with sample barcodes and unique molecular identifiers added. Trizol reagent was used to extract RNA from every sample. Library amplification was performed in two PCR steps, and a second sample barcode and Illumina TruSeq adapters were introduced in the second step. The libraries were sequenced on an Illumina NovaSeq using 2 x 150 bp paired-end reads. Under the source paper's analysis protocol: The reads were demultiplexed and collapsed into UMI-guided consensus sequences using migec v1.2.7. Using mixcr v2.1.11, the UMI consensuses were aligned to TRA and TRB V and J templates and assembled into clonotypes. A clonotype was counted as expanded or contracted only when both edgeR and NoisET called the clonotype significant, with the noise models trained on biological replicates. For edgeR calls, the cutoffs were a false discovery rate-adjusted p below 0.01 and a log2 fold-change threshold of 1. As an exploratory analysis of dynamics, PCA with hierarchical clustering was applied to max-normalized trajectories of the 1000 most abundant clonotypes. The CD4 or CD8 phenotype of responding clones was assigned using the separately sequenced CD4+ and CD8+ repertoires. TCRdb applied fastp at Q25 and MiXCR to the public reads, then kept only in-frame beta chains. A single entry per CDR3 protein holds the most common genes and DNA from its merged rows. TCRdb, not the original authors, processed these V and J calls. The sample contains 120,000 to 150,000 distinct CDR3 sequences, about 5.7% of them found a single time. Roughly 1.9% of the sample rests with the top ten.

The data were taken from a study of T-cell memory formation after mild COVID-19 (dated by TCRdb to 2020 to 2022). Broadly, across the study: TCR sequence clusters from the two donors were largely donor specific. T-cell clones expanding and contracting after mild COVID-19 in a couple of donors were tracked by longitudinal TCRalpha and TCRbeta repertoire sequencing. The cohort was made up of two young adult volunteers, one female and one male, who were previously healthy.

The study at large found these results: Contracting CD4+ clones were found mainly in CM and EM memory subsets, while CD8+ clones were enriched in EMRA. Some responding clones were detected in pre-infection memory, which suggested that pre-existing cross-reactive memory T cells had joined the SARS-CoV-2 response. Clones contracting from day 15 to 85 had balanced CD4/CD8 phenotypes, while a second wave expanding from day 15 to 37 was biased towards CD4+. The study included only a couple of mild cases, and larger cohorts that include severe cases with pre-infection samples were judged to be necessary. SARS-CoV-2 specificity of the second-wave clones peaking on day 37 was not confirmed.

This chain is built from TRBV5-6 and TRBJ2-1; 14 central bases correspond to TRBD2. This sequence originates from an adult woman who had mild COVID-19 (a few samples of this study predate the infection). The sample titles of this study are shuffled in the database, so cell type and time point are left out; the donor was told from shared clones. Sequenced: PBMCs or a T cell subset sorted from them (not recorded which). The CDR3 amino acid sequence is: CASRVGTGTSGRAYNEQFF. The DNA is TGTGCCAGCAGAGTGGGTACCGGGACTAGCGGGAGAGCCTACAATGAGCAGTTCTTC.